These T cell receptor beta chains were read from a single sample in a study of cytomegalovirus exposure and HLA in healthy donors. Data came from immunoSEQ multiplex PCR; TCRdb stores just in-frame clones and leaves some out. This sample's table has fewer than 85,000 clones. The sample comprised PBMCs. The receptors shown here come from a woman aged 40 to 50 in good health and CMV-seropositive. The conserved cysteine and the conserved F or W are not part of the CDR3 here. D genes are given only for firm matches.

j_call,v_call,d_call,cdr3_aa
TRBJ1-2,TRBV28,NA,ASSFSPLGGGRSGYT
TRBJ1-2,TRBV10-3,NA,AISNSPRMSNYGYT
TRBJ1-1,TRBV18,NA,ASSPPGRGEAF
TRBJ2-5,TRBV19,NA,ASSIRGEQETQY
TRBJ1-2,TRBV6-4,NA,ASSEAGGSDGYT
TRBJ1-2,TRBV7-2,NA,ASSFGGFYGYT
TRBJ1-1,TRBV4-2,NA,ASSQLDSMNTEAF
TRBJ2-7,TRBV15,TRBD1,ATSRGQGGEQY
TRBJ1-1,TRBV6-1,NA,ASIYGTEAF
TRBJ1-1,TRBV13,NA,ASSFSVDSPNTEAF
TRBJ1-6,TRBV27,TRBD1,ASSLWGATGTDNSPLH
TRBJ2-3,TRBV9,NA,ASSVGATGSPTDTQY
TRBJ1-1,TRBV29-1,TRBD1,SVARIDRATEAF
TRBJ2-7,TRBV2,TRBD2,ASRELAGLSYEQY
TRBJ1-1,TRBV6-5,TRBD1,ASSYRTGSMNTEAF
TRBJ1-2,TRBV28,NA,ASSPHGTISVGYT
TRBJ2-7,TRBV7-2,NA,ASSLAINSGYEQY
TRBJ1-2,TRBV9,NA,ASSVDGGAGGYT
TRBJ2-4,TRBV27,NA,ASTNRGGIQY
TRBJ2-7,TRBV5-6,NA,ASSLVRVYEQY
TRBJ1-4,TRBV9,NA,ASSTLSTNEKLF
TRBJ1-1,TRBV6-5,NA,TSSYREGITEAF
TRBJ2-7,TRBV30,NA,AWRESSYEQY
TRBJ2-1,TRBV6-1,TRBD2,ASSSQRGSYNEQF
TRBJ1-5,TRBV9,NA,ASSALGGNQPQH
TRBJ2-5,TRBV10-3,TRBD2,AISGAGREETQY
TRBJ1-2,TRBV11-3,TRBD1,AIPGTGGGYT
TRBJ2-7,TRBV2,NA,ASNTQGSTYEQY
TRBJ2-1,TRBV5-1,TRBD2,ASSVKSGTSGRSSYNEQF
TRBJ2-1,TRBV6-5,TRBD2,ASRVSGRLDNEQF
TRBJ1-5,TRBV13,NA,ASSLYRESSQPQH
TRBJ2-3,TRBV6-6,TRBD1,ASSYSGQGAYTQY
TRBJ2-1,TRBV7-9,NA,ASSSTRESSYNEQF
TRBJ1-4,TRBV15,TRBD1,ATSRDLAGGSTTNEKLF
TRBJ2-7,TRBV2,TRBD1,ASRLPGQGGSEQY
TRBJ2-5,TRBV2,NA,ASEVKPPGSSQEAQY
TRBJ2-3,TRBV28,TRBD1,ASSETGTADTQY